The entry below gives a single T cell receptor beta chain sequence along with its context. Original data processing: Counts of nucleated cells, estimated from reference gene primer amplification, were obtained. Clones were sequenced by immunoSEQ multiplex PCR, and TCRdb holds only the in-frame ones, with some missing. V and J calls plus clone size are reproduced from that table; the DNA served to infer D and trimming. The sample has about 250,000 clones; 70% to 90% are singletons. The germline CDR1 and CDR2 sequences are SGHTA and FQGTGA. J gave up 4 bases and V 4 bases, and 5 bases lay outside the gene matches. The CDR3 spans 14 residues. This sample was included in a study of blood T cell repertoires in COVID-19. In the study overall: Collection of acute and convalescent COVID-19 samples took place in the United States, Italy and Spain. PBMCs, B-cell-depleted T cells, or T cells provided the cDNA or gDNA that made up the material.

This receptor was identified in a man aged 50-60 years with active or convalescent COVID-19. This rearrangement joins TRBV7-3 to TRBJ2-3; 7 nucleotides line up with TRBD2. Sequenced material: peripheral blood. In DNA form, the CDR3 reads TGTGCCAGCAGCTATTGGGGGGGAGCAGATACGCAGTATTTT. Residues: CASSYWGGADTQYF.